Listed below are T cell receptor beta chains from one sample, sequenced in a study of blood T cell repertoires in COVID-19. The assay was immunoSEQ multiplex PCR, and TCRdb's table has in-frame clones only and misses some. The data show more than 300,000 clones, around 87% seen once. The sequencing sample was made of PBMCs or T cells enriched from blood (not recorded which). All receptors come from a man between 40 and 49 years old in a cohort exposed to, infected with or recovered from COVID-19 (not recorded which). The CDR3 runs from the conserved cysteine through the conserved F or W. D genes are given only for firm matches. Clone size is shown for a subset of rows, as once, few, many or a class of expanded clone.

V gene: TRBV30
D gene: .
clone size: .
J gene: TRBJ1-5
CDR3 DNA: TGTGCCTGGAGTGGTTCCTTAAATCAGCCCCAGCATTTT
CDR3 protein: CAWSGSLNQPQHF

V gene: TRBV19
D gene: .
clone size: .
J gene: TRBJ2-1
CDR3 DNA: TGTGCCAGTAGTATAGTGGGCAGTGGAGGCAATGAGCAGTTCTTC
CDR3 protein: CASSIVGSGGNEQFF

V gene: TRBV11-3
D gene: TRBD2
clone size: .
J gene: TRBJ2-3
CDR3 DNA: TGTGCCAGCAGCTTAGATGGGCTAGCGGGAGGCACAGATACGCAGTATTTT
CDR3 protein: CASSLDGLAGGTDTQYF

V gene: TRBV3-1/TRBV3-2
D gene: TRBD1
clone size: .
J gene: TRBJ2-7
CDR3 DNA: TGTGCCAGCAGTACCAGACAGGGCTACGAGCAGTACTTC
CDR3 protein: CASSTRQGYEQYF

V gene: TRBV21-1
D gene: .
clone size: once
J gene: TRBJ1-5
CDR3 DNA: TGTGCCAGCAGCAAAGCGGACGAAGACAGGACTCATCAGCCCCAGCATTTT
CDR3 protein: CASSKADEDRTHQPQHF

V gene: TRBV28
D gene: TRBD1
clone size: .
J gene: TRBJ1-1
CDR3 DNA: TGTGCCAGCAGTCAACCCGGACAGGGCGTTCGGAACACTGAAGCTTTCTTT
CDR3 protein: CASSQPGQGVRNTEAFF

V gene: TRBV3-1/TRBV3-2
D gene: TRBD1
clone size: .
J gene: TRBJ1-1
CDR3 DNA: TGTGCCAGCAGCCAATCACAGGGGGGCACTGAAGCTTTCTTT
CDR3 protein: CASSQSQGGTEAFF

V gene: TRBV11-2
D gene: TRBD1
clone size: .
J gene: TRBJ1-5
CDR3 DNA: TGTGCCAGCAGCTCGACAGGGGCAGGCAATCAGCCCCAGCATTTT
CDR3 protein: CASSSTGAGNQPQHF

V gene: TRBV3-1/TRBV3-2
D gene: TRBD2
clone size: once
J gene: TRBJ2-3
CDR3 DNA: TGTGCCAGCAGCCAAGATGATGGGGGAGGGGCTAGCACAGATACGCAGTATTTT
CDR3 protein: CASSQDDGGGASTDTQYF

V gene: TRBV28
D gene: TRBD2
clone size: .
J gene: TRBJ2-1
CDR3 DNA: TGTGCCAGCAGTTTCGTGACTAGCGGAAATGAGCAGTTCTTC
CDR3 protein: CASSFVTSGNEQFF

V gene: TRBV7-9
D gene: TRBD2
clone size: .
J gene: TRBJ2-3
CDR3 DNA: TGTGCCAGCAGCGCCCGGACTAGCGGGAGGGCCTCGGGCACAGATACGCAGTATTTT
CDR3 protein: CASSARTSGRASGTDTQYF

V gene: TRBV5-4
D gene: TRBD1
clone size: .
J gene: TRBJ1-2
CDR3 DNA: TGTGCCAGCAGCCGTACAGGGGGCAGGAACTATGGCTACACCTTC
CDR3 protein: CASSRTGGRNYGYTF

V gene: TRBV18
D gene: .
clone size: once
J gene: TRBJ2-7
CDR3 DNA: TGTGCCAGCTCACCGGCCCCAAATTACTACGAGCAGTACTTC
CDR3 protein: CASSPAPNYYEQYF

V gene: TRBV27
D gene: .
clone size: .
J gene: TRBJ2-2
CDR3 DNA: TGTGCCAGCAGTACACGGGGAACCGGGGAGCTGTTTTTT
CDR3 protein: CASSTRGTGELFF

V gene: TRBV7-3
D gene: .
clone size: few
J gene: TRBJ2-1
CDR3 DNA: TGTGCCAGCAGCTTAAGGCTAGCTGTTGGCGATGAGCAGTTCTTC
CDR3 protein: CASSLRLAVGDEQFF

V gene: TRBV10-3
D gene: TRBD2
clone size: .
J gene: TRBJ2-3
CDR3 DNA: TGTGCCATCACCCCGGGTAGCGGGAGGGCCACAGATACGCAGTATTTT
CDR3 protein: CAITPGSGRATDTQYF

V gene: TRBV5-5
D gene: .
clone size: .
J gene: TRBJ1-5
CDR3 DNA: TGTGCCAGCAGCCCGGAGGGCCCCAGTACGAAGCATTTT
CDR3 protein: CASSPEGPSTKHF

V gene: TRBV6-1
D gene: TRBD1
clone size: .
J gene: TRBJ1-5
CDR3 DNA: TGTGCCAGCAGTGAAGCGGCAGAGGGGACAGGGGGCTCGGGGAATCAGCCCCAGCATTTT
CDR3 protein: CASSEAAEGTGGSGNQPQHF

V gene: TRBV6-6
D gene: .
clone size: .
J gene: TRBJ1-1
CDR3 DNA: TGTGCCAGCAGTTCCTATCTAGACAGGAACACTGAAGCTTTCTTT
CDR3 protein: CASSSYLDRNTEAFF

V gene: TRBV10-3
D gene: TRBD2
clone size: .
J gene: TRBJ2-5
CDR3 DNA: TGTGCCATCAGGGCAGCGGGAGGGGAGGGGGAGACCCAGTACTTC
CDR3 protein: CAIRAAGGEGETQYF

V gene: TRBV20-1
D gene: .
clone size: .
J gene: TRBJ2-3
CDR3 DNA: TGCAGTGCTAGTTATCACAGCTCCACAGATACGCAGTATTTT
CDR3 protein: CSASYHSSTDTQYF

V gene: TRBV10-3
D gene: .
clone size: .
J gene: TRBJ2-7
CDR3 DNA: TGTGCCATCAGTGAAGGCCTAGCGAATTGGTACGAGCAGTACTTC
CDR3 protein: CAISEGLANWYEQYF

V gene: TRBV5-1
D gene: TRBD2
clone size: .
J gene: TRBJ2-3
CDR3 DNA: TGCGCCAGCAGCTTGAAAACTAGCGGGATCCCCACAGATACGCAGTATTTT
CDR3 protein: CASSLKTSGIPTDTQYF

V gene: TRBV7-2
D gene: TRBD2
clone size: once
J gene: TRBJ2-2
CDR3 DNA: TGTGCCAGCAGCTTAAAAGGGCCTAGCGGGACCCTCACCGGGGAGCTGTTTTTT
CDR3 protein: CASSLKGPSGTLTGELFF

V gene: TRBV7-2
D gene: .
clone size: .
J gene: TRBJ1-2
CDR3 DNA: TGTGCCAGCAGCCCCCGCACGGTCAACTATGGCTACACCTTC
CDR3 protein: CASSPRTVNYGYTF

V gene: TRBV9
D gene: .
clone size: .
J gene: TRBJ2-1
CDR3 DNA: TGTGCCAGCAGCGACTCGGATGAGCTGAGGTACAATGAGCAGTTCTTC
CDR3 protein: CASSDSDELRYNEQFF

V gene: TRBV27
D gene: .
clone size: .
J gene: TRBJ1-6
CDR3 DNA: TGTGCCAGCAGTTCGCAAGGACGGGGTTCACCCCTCCACTTT
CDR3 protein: CASSSQGRGSPLHF

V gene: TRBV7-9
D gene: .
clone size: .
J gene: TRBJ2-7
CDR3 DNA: TGTGCCAGCAGCTTAGGGGCAGCGGACTACGAGCAGTACTTC
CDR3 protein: CASSLGAADYEQYF

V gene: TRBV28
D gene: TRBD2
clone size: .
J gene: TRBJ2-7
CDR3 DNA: TGTGCCAGCACGCTAGCGGGAGGCGCCTACGAGCAGTACTTC
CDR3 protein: CASTLAGGAYEQYF

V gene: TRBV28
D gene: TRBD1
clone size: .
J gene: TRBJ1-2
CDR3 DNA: TGTGCCAGCAAGAGGACAGGGAACTATGGCTACACCTTC
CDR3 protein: CASKRTGNYGYTF

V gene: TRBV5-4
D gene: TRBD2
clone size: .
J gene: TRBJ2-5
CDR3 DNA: TGTGCCAGCAGCTCGCAAGCGGGAGAATGGAAAGAGACCCAGTACTTC
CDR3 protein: CASSSQAGEWKETQYF

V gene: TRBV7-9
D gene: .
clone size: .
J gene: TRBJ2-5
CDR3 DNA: TGTGCCAGCAGCTTATTCGAGCAAGAGACCCAGTACTTC
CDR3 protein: CASSLFEQETQYF

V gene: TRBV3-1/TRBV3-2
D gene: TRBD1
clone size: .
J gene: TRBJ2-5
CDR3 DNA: TGTGCCAGCAGTCGAGTCACAGGGGGCGAGACCCAGTACTTC
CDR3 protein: CASSRVTGGETQYF

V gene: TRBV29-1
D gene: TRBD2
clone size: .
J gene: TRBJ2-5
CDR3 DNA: TGCAGCGTTGCCCGACTAGCGGAAGAGACCCAGTACTTC
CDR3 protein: CSVARLAEETQYF

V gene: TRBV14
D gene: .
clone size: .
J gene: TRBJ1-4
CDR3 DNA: TGTGCCAGCAGCCCGAACTCCGGAAAACTGTTTTTT
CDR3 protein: CASSPNSGKLFF

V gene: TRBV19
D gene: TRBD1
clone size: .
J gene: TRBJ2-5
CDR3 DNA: TGTGCCAGTAGTCCGGGACAGGGCCGTTCGCAGACCCAGTACTTC
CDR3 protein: CASSPGQGRSQTQYF

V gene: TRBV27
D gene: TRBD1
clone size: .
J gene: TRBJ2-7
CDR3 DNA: TGTGCCAGCAGTTTATTTGGACAGGTTCCCTCTTACGAGCAGTACTTC
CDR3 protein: CASSLFGQVPSYEQYF

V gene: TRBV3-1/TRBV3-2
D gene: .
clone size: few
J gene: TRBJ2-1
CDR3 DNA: TGTGCCAGCAGGGGAGTGTTGGCAGCGGGTTTGAATGAGCAGTTCTTC
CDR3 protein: CASRGVLAAGLNEQFF

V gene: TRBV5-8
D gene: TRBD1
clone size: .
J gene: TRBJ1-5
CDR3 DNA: TGTGCCAGCAGCTTGCCTGACAGGGGTCTTCAGCCCCAGCATTTT
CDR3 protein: CASSLPDRGLQPQHF

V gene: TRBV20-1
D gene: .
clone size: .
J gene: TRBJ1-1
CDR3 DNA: TGCAGTGCTAGTGGTCTGGGGGCTAGGACTGAAGCTTTCTTT
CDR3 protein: CSASGLGARTEAFF

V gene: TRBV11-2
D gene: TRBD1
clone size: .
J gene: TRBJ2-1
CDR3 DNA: TGTGCCAGCAGCCCAGGGACAGGGAGGTACAATGAGCAGTTCTTC
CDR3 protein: CASSPGTGRYNEQFF

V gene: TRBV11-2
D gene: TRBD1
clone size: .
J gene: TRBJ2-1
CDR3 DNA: TGTGCCAGCAGCTTAGGGACAGGGAGATACAATGAGCAGTTCTTC
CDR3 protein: CASSLGTGRYNEQFF

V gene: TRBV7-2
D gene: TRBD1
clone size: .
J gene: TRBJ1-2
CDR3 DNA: TGTGCCAGCAGCGCTGGGACAGGGGCTAACTATGGCTACACCTTC
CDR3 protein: CASSAGTGANYGYTF

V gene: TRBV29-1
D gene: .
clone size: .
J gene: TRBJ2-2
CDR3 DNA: TGCAGCGTTGTATTAGGCGGGCATACCGGGGAGCTGTTTTTT
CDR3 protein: CSVVLGGHTGELFF

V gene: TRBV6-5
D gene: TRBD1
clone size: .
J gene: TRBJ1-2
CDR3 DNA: TGTGCCAGCAGTTACCGCGGACAGGGGAACTATGGCTACACCTTC
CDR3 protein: CASSYRGQGNYGYTF

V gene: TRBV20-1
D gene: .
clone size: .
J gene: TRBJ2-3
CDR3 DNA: TGCAGTGCTAGTGAAAGCCAGGGCCTCACAGATACGCAGTATTTT
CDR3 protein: CSASESQGLTDTQYF

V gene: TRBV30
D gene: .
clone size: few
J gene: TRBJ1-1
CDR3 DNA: TGTGCTTCGAGTGGTCAAGCAGGGGAAGCTTTCTTT
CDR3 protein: CASSGQAGEAFF

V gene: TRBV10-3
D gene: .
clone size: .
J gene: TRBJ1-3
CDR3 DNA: TGTGCCGTCGCCCGAGACTCTGGAAACACCATATATTTT
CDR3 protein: CAVARDSGNTIYF

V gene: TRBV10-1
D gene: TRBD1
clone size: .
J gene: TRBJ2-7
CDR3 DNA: TGCGCCAGCAGTGAGGCACAGGGGGGTTCCTACGAGCAGTACTTC
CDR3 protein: CASSEAQGGSYEQYF

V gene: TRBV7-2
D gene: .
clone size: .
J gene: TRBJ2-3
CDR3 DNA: TGTGCCAGCAGCTTATCGGCGATAAGGGGTTTGAGCACAGATACGCAGTATTTT
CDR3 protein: CASSLSAIRGLSTDTQYF

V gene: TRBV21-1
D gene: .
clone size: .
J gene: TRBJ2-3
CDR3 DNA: TGTGCCAGCAGCAATGGACAGGACACAGATACGCAGTATTTT
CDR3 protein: CASSNGQDTDTQYF

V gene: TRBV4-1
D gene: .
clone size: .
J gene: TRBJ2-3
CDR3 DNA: TGCGCCAGCAGCCTAACAGGGAGCGCAGATACGCAGTATTTT
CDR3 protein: CASSLTGSADTQYF

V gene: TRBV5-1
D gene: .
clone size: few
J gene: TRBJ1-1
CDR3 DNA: TGCGCCAGCAGCTTGAGGTCAGAGGCGACTGAAGCTTTCTTT
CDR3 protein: CASSLRSEATEAFF

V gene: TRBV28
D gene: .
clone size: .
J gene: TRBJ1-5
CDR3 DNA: TGTGCCAGCAGTCCTCAACGGACAACTAATCAGCCCCAGCATTTT
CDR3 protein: CASSPQRTTNQPQHF

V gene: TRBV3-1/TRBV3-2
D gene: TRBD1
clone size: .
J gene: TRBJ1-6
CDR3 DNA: TGTGCCAGCAGCCAAGGACAGGGGAATTCACCCCTCCACTTT
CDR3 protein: CASSQGQGNSPLHF

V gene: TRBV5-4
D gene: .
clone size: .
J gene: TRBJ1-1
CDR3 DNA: TGTGCCAGCAGCTTTTCAGGGGATACTGAAGCTTTCTTT
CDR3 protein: CASSFSGDTEAFF